Here is one TCR beta chain with its context. This sample is part of a study of shared clonotypes between healthy human individuals. CDR1 and CDR2 (germline): MNHEY, SVGAGI. The CDR3 is made up of 12 amino acids. V lost 0 bases and J lost 5, with 5 bases in between. Profiled with immunoSEQ multiplex PCR; TCRdb holds only in-frame clones, not every one. Of 2 million to 2.5 million clones in the sample, more than 90% are singletons; the top ten hold around 0.13%. This receptor was taken from a man aged 18 to 30 in good health. The chain recombines TRBV6-5 with TRBJ2-7, with D unclear. Sequencing was carried out using naive CD4+ T cells sorted from blood. Subset given: CD45RA+ positively selected. The CDR3 reads CASSYSDDEQYF. In DNA form, the CDR3 reads TGTGCCAGCAGTTACTCTGACGACGAGCAGTACTTC.